This T cell receptor beta chain was profiled in a study of T cells after posttransplantation cyclophosphamide. TCRdb's copy holds only in-frame clones and misses some; the assay was immunoSEQ multiplex PCR. The table records 15,000 to 17,000 clones, approximately 88% of them present only once. Broader study findings: Blood and skin or GI T cell repertoires showed limited TRB overlap. Donor CD8+ memory clones often dominated recipient blood repertoires at later times.

For this clone: What it binds is unknown.

The CDR3 has 18 residues. Trimming removed 1 base from V and 4 bases from J, with 22 bases in between. Germline V lookup: CDR1 LNHNV, CDR2 YYDKDF (reference sequence). Control samples came 1 year after myeloablative marrow transplants with methotrexate plus calcineurin inhibitor. The source is a male patient in his late teens or twenties who received an allogeneic stem cell transplant from a related donor, was CMV-positive, and had no GVHD. Certain T cells may be donor cells from the graft. The specimen was PBMCs, collected 371 days after allogeneic stem cell transplant with calcineurin inhibitor and methotrexate. The chain uses TRBV15 and TRBJ1-2, with D perhaps TRBD1 (5 bases). DNA for the CDR3: TGTGCCACCAGCAGAGGAGGAGGGTTGGGCATGGGGCTCTATGGCTACACCTTC. Translating gives CATSRGGGLGMGLYGYTF.